These 20 T cell receptor beta chains came from one sample sequenced in a study of early T cells in non-severe SARS-CoV-2 infection. TCRdb passed the 5' RACE reads through MiXCR, listing each CDR3 protein once. The repertoire consists of about 64,000 distinct CDR3 sequences, with about 11% occurring once and the leading ten covering nearly 3%. Here the sequenced sample was whole blood, taken at baseline. The receptor set was obtained from an adult who was a healthcare worker with PCR-confirmed SARS-CoV-2 infection or an uninfected control (not recorded which).

This clonotype has only a few counts. This chain connects TRBV11-2 to TRBJ1-1; no clear D. V dropped 3 bases and J dropped 1 base, with 12 bases sitting between them. This CDR3 region has 15 residues. The germline V gene has CDR1 SGHAT and CDR2 FQNNGV. The CDR3 spells CASSFIPGANTEAFF. The CDR3 DNA is TGTGCCAGCAGCTTTATACCCGGAGCGAACACTGAAGCTTTCTTT.

This clonotype was counted between two and nine times. This chain joins TRBV4-3 and TRBJ2-7; a weak D match, TRBD2 (5 bases). CDR3 length: 15 amino acids. Trimming took off 0 bases at V and 2 bases at J, with 11 bases between the two ends. Germline values: CDR1 LGHNA, CDR2 YSLEER. This chain's CDR3 is CASSQDFLAPYEQYF. The DNA for the CDR3 is TGCGCCAGCAGCCAAGATTTCCTAGCCCCCTACGAGCAGTACTTC.

Only a few counts were recorded for this clonotype. V usage is TRBV19 and J usage is TRBJ2-7; 8 bases map to TRBD1. Germline CDR1 and CDR2: LNHDA and SQIVND (reference sequence). The CDR3 is 14 residues long. After removal of 3 bases from V and 4 bases from J, the junction contained 5 bases not matched to a gene. The CDR3 sequence is CASSMGTGLYEQYF. The CDR3 DNA follows: TGTGCCAGTAGTATGGGGACAGGCCTATACGAGCAGTACTTC.

This rearrangement joins TRBV15 to TRBJ2-3, with D perhaps matching TRBD1 (5 bases). The length of the CDR3 is 17 residues. V lost 4 bases, J lost 1 base, and 18 bases lay in between. The germline V gene has CDR1 LNHNV and CDR2 YYDKDF (reference sequence). The CDR3 reads CATSKGPLTDRTDTQYF. In DNA form, the CDR3 reads TGTGCCACCAGCAAAGGACCCCTGACAGACCGCACAGATACGCAGTATTTT.

This clonotype was found many times. V gene TRBV30 combines with J gene TRBJ2-7, with D perhaps matching TRBD2 (5 bases). Germline V gene data show CDR1 as GTSNPN and CDR2 as SVGIG (reference sequence). V lost 3 bases and J 5 bases, leaving 14 bases between the germline ends. This CDR3 region has 13 residues. In DNA form, the CDR3 reads TGTGCCTGGAGCGGGGAACTGGTTAACGAGCAGTACTTC. Its protein product is CAWSGELVNEQYF.

The chain joins TRBV12-2 to TRBJ1-1. TRBV12-2 is recorded as a pseudogene. The CDR3 spans 13 residues. The CDR3 loop reads CASPIGMNTEAFF. The CDR3 DNA reads TGTGCAAGTCCGATAGGGATGAACACTGAAGCTTTCTTT.

This clonotype has more than one count but fewer than ten. The chain is built from TRBV5-1 and TRBJ2-1; TRBD2 aligns across 8 bases. CDR1 SGHRS and CDR2 YFSETQ come from the germline V gene. Trimming removed 0 bases from V and 9 bases from J; junction bases left unmatched: 8. The CDR3 spans 15 residues. Here the CDR3 DNA reads TGCGCCAGCAGCTTGGCCGGGGGGGCGAACGCTGAGCAGTTCTTC. Protein sequence: CASSLAGGANAEQFF. The full variable domain, in which reference TRBV5-1 and TRBJ2-1 provide the parts outside the CDR3, is KAGVTQTPRYLIKTRGQQVTLSCSPISGHRSVSWYQQTPGQGLQFLFEYFSETQRNKGNFPGRFSGRQFSNSRSEMNVSTLELGDSALYLCASSLAGGANAEQFFGPGTRLTVL.

This clonotype was observed a few times. This chain connects TRBV20-1 to TRBJ2-1; the match to TRBD2 covers 7 bases. This CDR3 region has 15 residues. From germline, CDR1 is DFQATT and CDR2 SNEGSKA (reference sequence). The junction had 10 bases not matched to a gene; V was cut back by 5 bases and J by 3 bases. CDR3 sequence reads: CSACFIERGYNEQFF. The CDR3 DNA sequence: TGCAGTGCTTGCTTCATTGAGCGGGGCTACAATGAGCAGTTCTTC.

This clonotype has only a few counts. This rearrangement joins TRBV5-1 to TRBJ2-7; D is tentatively TRBD1 or TRBD2 (5 bases each). The CDR3 loop spans 16 amino acids. V was trimmed by 3 bases and J by 0 bases, leaving 16 bases between them. In germline, CDR1 is SGHRS, CDR2 YFSETQ. The CDR3 region is CASSWSVGVSSYEQYF. DNA for the CDR3: TGCGCCAGCAGCTGGTCCGTGGGGGTGTCCTCCTACGAGCAGTACTTC.

This clonotype was picked up a small number of times. The chain uses TRBV20-1 and TRBJ2-3; 10 bases are a match to TRBD2. Per the germline V gene, CDR1 is DFQATT and CDR2 is SNEGSKA (reference sequence). With 6 bases clipped from V and 2 bases from J, the junction kept 11 bases outside the gene matches. The CDR3 loop spans 16 amino acids. In DNA form, the CDR3 reads TGCAGTGCAAGGAGGGGTAGCGGGGGGTTCACAGATACGCAGTATTTT. Translation: CSARRGSGGFTDTQYF.

The J gene is TRBJ2-3, the V gene TRBV30, with 12 nucleotides matching TRBD2. Per germline, CDR1 GTSNPN and CDR2 SVGIG (reference sequence). V trimming: 4 bases; J trimming: 8 bases; junction bases outside the gene matches: 4. The CDR3 is made up of 13 amino acids. CDR3 amino acids: CAWTSGGAGTQYF. In DNA, the CDR3 is TGTGCCTGGACTAGCGGGGGGGCTGGTACGCAGTATTTT.

In its sample, this clonotype was seen a few times. This chain links TRBV5-1 with TRBJ2-6; D remains ambiguous. The V gene's germline CDR1 is SGHRS and CDR2 YFSETQ. The V end was cut by 0 bases, the J end by 0 bases, with 4 bases between. The CDR3 spans 15 residues. The CDR3 DNA follows: TGCGCCAGCAGCTTGGGGGGCTCTGGGGCCAACGTCCTGACTTTC. It codes for CASSLGGSGANVLTF.

V gene TRBV20-1 combines with J gene TRBJ2-7; D remains unclear. The CDR3 sequence is 12 residues long. Between the trimmed V and J ends, which lost 5 bases and 3 bases, there was a span of 11 bases. Looked up from germline, CDR1 is DFQATT and CDR2 is SNEGSKA (reference sequence). CDR3 loop: CSAPVDRYEQYF. The CDR3 bases are TGCAGTGCTCCGGTAGACCGCTACGAGCAGTACTTC.

This rearrangement joins TRBV18 to TRBJ2-2; D unresolved. The CDR3 loop spans 13 amino acids. The V end lost 5 bases, the J end lost 5 bases, and 9 bases lay between the germline ends. The germline V gene has CDR1 KGHSH and CDR2 LQKENI. DNA for the CDR3: TGTGCCAGCTCAGCAGACCGAACCGGGGAGCTGTTTTTT. This gives the protein CASSADRTGELFF.

This clonotype was recorded a few times. The V call is TRBV20-1, the J call TRBJ2-7; TRBD2 aligns across 11 bases. The trim removed 4 bases at V and 3 bases at J, leaving 2 bases unmatched. The CDR3 is 13 residues long. Germline loops: CDR1 DFQATT, CDR2 SNEGSKA (reference sequence). The CDR3, as DNA: TGCAGTGCTAAGGGACTAGCGGACTACGAGCAGTACTTC. Its protein product is CSAKGLADYEQYF.

This sequence joins TRBV20-1 and TRBJ2-5; D remains ambiguous. V lost 1 base, J lost 4 bases, and 13 bases lay in between. Germline-derived CDR1 and CDR2 are DFQATT and SNEGSKA (reference sequence). The CDR3 contains 14 residues. CDR3 protein: CSARGLESRETQYF. The DNA for the CDR3 is TGCAGTGCTAGAGGGCTGGAGTCGCGAGAGACCCAGTACTTC.

At least ten counts were recorded for this clonotype. The chain couples TRBV6-5 to TRBJ2-7; 10 bases align to TRBD1. Germline V gives CDR1 MNHEY, CDR2 SVGAGI. The CDR3 consists of 14 residues. J gave up 1 base and V 5 bases, and 2 bases lay outside the gene matches. In DNA form, the CDR3 reads TGTGCCAGCAGTCCGGGACAGGGGTCCTACGAGCAGTACTTC. Protein: CASSPGQGSYEQYF.

This sequence joins TRBV12-5 and TRBJ1-2, with D possibly matching TRBD1 (5 bases). The V gene lost 9 bases and the J gene lost 3 bases, with 14 bases spanning the gap. The CDR3 spans 13 residues. Germline V gene data show CDR1 as LGHNT and CDR2 as FRNRAP. CDR3 sequence (DNA): TGTGCTAGATCGGACACTTCCTACTATGGCTACACCTTC. Its protein is CARSDTSYYGYTF.

The CDR3 DNA follows: TGTGCCAGCAGCGTCCCCGGGTCAGATACGCAGTATTTT. Its translation: CASSVPGSDTQYF. The chain recombines TRBV11-2 with TRBJ2-3, with D unclear. The CDR3 is 13 amino acids. V was shortened by 5 bases and J by 4 bases, with 10 bases between the two germline ends. Per germline, CDR1 SGHAT and CDR2 FQNNGV.

The chain has TRBV30 and TRBJ1-1, with no clear D. Between the trimmed V and J ends, which lost 1 base and 0 bases, there was a span of 3 bases. Germline values: CDR1 GTSNPN, CDR2 SVGIG (reference sequence). The CDR3 contains 12 residues. The chain's CDR3 is CAWSGVNTEAFF. CDR3 in DNA: TGTGCCTGGAGTGGGGTGAACACTGAAGCTTTCTTT.